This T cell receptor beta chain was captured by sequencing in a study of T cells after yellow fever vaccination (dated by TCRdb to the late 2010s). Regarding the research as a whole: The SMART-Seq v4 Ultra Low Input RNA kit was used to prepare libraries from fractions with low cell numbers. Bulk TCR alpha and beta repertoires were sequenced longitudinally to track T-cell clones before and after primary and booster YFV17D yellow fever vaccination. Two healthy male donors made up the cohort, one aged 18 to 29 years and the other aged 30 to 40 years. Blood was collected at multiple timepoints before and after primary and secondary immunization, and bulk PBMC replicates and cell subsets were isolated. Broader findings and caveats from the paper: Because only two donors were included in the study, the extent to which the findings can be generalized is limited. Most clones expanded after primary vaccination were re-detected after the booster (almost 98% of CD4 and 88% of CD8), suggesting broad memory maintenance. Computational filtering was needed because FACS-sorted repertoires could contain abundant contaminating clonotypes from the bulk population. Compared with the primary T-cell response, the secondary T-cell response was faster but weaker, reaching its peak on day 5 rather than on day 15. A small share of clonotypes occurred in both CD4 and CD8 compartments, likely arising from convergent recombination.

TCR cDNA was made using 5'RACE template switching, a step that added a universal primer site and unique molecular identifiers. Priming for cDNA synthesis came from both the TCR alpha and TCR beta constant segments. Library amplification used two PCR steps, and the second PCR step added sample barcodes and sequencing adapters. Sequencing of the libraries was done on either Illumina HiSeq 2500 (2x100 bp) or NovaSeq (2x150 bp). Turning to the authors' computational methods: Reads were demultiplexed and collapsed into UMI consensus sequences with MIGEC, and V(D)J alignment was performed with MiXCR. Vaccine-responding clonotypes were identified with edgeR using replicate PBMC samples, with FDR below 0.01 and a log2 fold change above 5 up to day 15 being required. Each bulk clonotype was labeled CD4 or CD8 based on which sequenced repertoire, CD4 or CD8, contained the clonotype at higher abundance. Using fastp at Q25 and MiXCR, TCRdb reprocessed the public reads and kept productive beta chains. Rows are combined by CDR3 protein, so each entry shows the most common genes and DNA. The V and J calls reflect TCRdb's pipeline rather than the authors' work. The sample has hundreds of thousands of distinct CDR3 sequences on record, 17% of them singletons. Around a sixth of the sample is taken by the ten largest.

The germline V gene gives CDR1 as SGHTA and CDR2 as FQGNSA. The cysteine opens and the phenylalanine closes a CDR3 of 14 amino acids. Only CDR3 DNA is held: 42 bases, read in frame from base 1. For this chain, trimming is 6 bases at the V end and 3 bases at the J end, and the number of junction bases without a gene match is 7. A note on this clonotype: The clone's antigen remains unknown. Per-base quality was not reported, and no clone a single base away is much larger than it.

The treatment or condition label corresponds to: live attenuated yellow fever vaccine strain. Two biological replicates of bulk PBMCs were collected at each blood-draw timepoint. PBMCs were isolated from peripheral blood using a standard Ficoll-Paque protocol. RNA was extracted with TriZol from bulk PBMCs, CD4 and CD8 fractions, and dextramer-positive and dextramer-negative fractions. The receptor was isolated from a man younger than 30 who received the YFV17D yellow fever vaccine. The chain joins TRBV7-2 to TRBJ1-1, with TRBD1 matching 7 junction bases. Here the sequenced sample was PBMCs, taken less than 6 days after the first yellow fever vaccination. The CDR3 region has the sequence CASRRTGADTEAFF. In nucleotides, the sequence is TGTGCCAGCAGGCGTACAGGGGCGGACACTGAAGCTTTCTTT. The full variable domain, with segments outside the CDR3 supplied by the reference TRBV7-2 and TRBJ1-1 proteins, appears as GAGVSQSPSNKVTEKGKDVELRCDPISGHTALYWYRQSLGQGLEFLIYFQGNSAPDKSGLPSDRFSAERTGGSVSTLTIQRTQQEDSAVYLCASRRTGADTEAFFGQGTRLTVV.